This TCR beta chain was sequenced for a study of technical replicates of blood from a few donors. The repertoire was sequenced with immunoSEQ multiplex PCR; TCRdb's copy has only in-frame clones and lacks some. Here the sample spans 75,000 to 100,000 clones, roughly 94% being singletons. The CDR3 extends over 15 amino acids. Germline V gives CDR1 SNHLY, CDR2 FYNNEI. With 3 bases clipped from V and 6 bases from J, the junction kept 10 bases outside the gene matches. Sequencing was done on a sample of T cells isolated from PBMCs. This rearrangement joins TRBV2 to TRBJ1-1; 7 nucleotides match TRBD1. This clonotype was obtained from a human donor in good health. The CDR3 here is CASSEGAGGKAEAFF. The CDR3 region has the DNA TGTGCCAGCAGTGAGGGCGCAGGGGGGAAGGCTGAAGCTTTCTTT.